This T cell receptor beta chain derives from a study of response to subunit inactivated influenza vaccine. Study-level points and caveats: Every seasonal influenza vaccination brings in few new T cells, the authors suggested.

To note about this clonotype: Its antigen remains unidentified.

V was pared by 7 bases and J by 4 bases, with 16 bases between. The CDR3 extends over 14 amino acids. The germline V gene has CDR1 SNHLY and CDR2 FYNNEI. TCRdb analysed the RT-PCR reads with MiXCR anew, one entry per CDR3 protein. The sample lists 650,000 to 700,000 distinct CDR3 sequences, 15% to 17% occurring once. This chain connects TRBV2 to TRBJ1-1; D unclear. This receptor was taken from a man aged 45-65 years who received an inactivated influenza vaccine. Sample: PBMCs from blood, taken approximately 12 days after vaccination. In nucleotides, the CDR3 is TGTGCCAGCAAGGAAGGGTTTCGTGTCACTGAAGCTTTCTTT. Translation gives CASKEGFRVTEAFF. Together with reference TRBV2 and TRBJ1-1, the CDR3 gives the full variable domain: EPEVTQTPSHQVTQMGQEVILRCVPISNHLYFYWYRQILGQKVEFLVSFYNNEISEKSEIFDDQFSVERPDGSNFTLKIRSTKLEDSAMYFCASKEGFRVTEAFFGQGTRLTVV.